This T cell receptor (beta chain) originates from a study of T cell changes during pregnancy in multiple sclerosis. Germline CDR1 is SGHRS and CDR2 is YFSETQ. Trimming stripped 4 bases from V and 8 bases from J, with 19 bases between. The CDR3 spans 15 residues. TCRdb's copy holds only in-frame clones and misses some; the assay was immunoSEQ multiplex PCR. The data contain fewer than 55,000 clones, roughly 91% of them singletons. This chain links TRBV5-1 with TRBJ1-5; maybe TRBD1 (6 bases). This clonotype was obtained from a female donor with multiple sclerosis, enrolled in a pregnancy study. Sequenced material: CD4+ T cells from peripheral blood mononuclear cells, taken in the third trimester of pregnancy. CDR3 region: CASSPGQSDGKPQHF. CDR3 nucleotide sequence: TGCGCCAGCAGCCCCGGACAGTCTGACGGGAAGCCCCAGCATTTT.